Ten or more counts support the clone carrying this T cell receptor beta chain. The sample originates from a study of Graves' ophthalmopathy and Graves' hyperthyroidism. Study as a whole: Peripheral blood (taken before any treatment) was collected at initial diagnosis.

Germline V gene sequence: CDR1 MNHNS, CDR2 SASEGT. Losses at the gene ends were 3 bases for V and 6 bases for J; bases not matched to a gene: 10. This CDR3 is built from 15 residues. RNA served as the template for amplifying TCR beta CDR3 regions. RT-PCR with HTBI primers came first, then second-round multiplex PCR. MiXCR was run by TCRdb on the multiplex PCR reads, yielding one entry per CDR3 protein. The data contain hundreds of thousands of distinct CDR3 sequences, around a fifth of them singletons. Being free of ophthalmopathy for 18 months of follow-up defined stable hyperthyroidism. The sequence derives from a woman aged 18-29 years with stable Graves' hyperthyroidism. The sequencing sample was made of peripheral blood. The chain recombines TRBV6-1 with TRBJ1-1; TRBD1 matches 7 bases. The CDR3 protein is CASSEGTGVRPEAFF. Written as DNA, the CDR3 is TGTGCCAGCAGTGAGGGTACAGGGGTACGTCCTGAAGCTTTCTTT.